This record covers a single T cell receptor (beta chain). These data are taken from a study of shared clonotypes between healthy human individuals. Trimming removed 10 bases from V and 8 bases from J; junction bases left unmatched: 22. CDR1 is MDHEN, CDR2 SYDVKM, per germline. There are 16 residues in the CDR3. The data were produced by immunoSEQ multiplex PCR, yet TCRdb's version contains in-frame clones alone and is incomplete. The sample carries fewer than 200,000 clones, approximately 60% recorded once. The source material was memory CD4+ T cells sorted from blood. Subset noted: CD45RA-negative fraction. This TCR was recovered from a young man in good health. V gene TRBV28 combines with J gene TRBJ1-2; 7 bases fit TRBD1. The CDR3 DNA sequence: TGTGCCATAGCTAGTGTAAGACCCGGAAGGGGGCCCGGCTACACCTTC. Protein product: CAIASVRPGRGPGYTF.